This TCR beta chain was recorded in a study of beta chain features in type 1 diabetes. Study-level results: Still unanswered here is whether HLA type influences TCRB rearrangement. Shortening that was moderate but significant affected the TCRB CDR3s of Type 1 diabetes patients in all four CD4+ subsets. Among type 1 diabetes patients, VDJ junctions had fewer insertions and more deletions.

Unmatched junction bases numbered 7, after V lost 4 bases and J lost 3 bases. The CDR3 consists of 16 residues. The germline CDR1 and CDR2 sequences are SGHAT and FQNNGV. Stem cell-like memory, regulatory, central memory and naive CD4+ cells were sorted via CD45RO/CCR7/CD25/CD127/CD95/CD27. Sorted populations all exceeded 95% purity. Worth noting for this clone: Its matching antigen is unknown.

Of the isolated RNA, all was reverse transcribed, and so the sequenced material was expressed TCRB transcripts. The assay was immunoSEQ multiplex PCR, and TCRdb's table has in-frame clones only and misses some. The sample has approximately 150,000 clones, 13% seen once. The rearrangement links TRBV11-2 to TRBJ2-1; TRBD2 aligns across 9 bases. The TCR sequence derives from a man between 18 and 29 years old with type 1 diabetes. What was sequenced was central memory CD4+ T cells from blood. CDR3: CASSSLAGGVYNEQFF. The CDR3 DNA sequence: TGTGCCAGCAGCTCCCTCGCGGGGGGGGTCTACAATGAGCAGTTCTTC.